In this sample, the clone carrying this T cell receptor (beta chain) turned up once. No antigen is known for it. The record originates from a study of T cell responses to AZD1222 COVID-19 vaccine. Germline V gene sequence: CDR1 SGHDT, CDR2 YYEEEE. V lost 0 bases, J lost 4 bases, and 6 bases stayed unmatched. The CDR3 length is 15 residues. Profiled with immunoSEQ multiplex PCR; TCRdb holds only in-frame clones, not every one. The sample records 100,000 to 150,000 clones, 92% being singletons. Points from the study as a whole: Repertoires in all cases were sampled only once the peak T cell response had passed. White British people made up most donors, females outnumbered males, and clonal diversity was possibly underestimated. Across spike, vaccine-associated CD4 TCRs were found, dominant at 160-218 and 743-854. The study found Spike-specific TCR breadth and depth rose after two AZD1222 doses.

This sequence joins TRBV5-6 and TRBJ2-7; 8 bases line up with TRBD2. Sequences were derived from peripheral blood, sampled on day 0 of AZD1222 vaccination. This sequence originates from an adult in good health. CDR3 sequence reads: CASSLAGGYLYEQYF. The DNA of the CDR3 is TGTGCCAGCAGCTTGGCGGGAGGGTACTTGTACGAGCAGTACTTC.